A few counts support the clone carrying this T cell receptor (beta chain). Its antigen remains unidentified. The sample comes from a study of T cells after posttransplantation cyclophosphamide. Regarding the study as a whole: Recipient CMV seropositivity and CMV reactivation strongly tracked TRB clonality.

The data were produced by immunoSEQ multiplex PCR, yet TCRdb's version contains in-frame clones alone and is incomplete. There are about 24,000 clones in the sample, none observed a single time. With 5 bases removed from V and 4 bases from J, the gap between germline ends came to 16 bases. This CDR3 is built from 14 residues. Looked up from germline, CDR1 is SQVTM and CDR2 is ANQGSEA. Material for sequencing was PBMCs. This TCR was sampled from a woman in her sixties in good health, CMV-negative, and a related stem cell transplant donor. The chain joins TRBV29-1 to TRBJ2-3; D may be TRBD2 (5 bases). CDR3 sequence reads: CSVPSVGVADTQYF. The CDR3 nucleotides read TGCAGCGTTCCCTCGGTGGGAGTGGCAGATACGCAGTATTTT.